This T cell receptor (beta chain) was identified during a study of beta chain features in type 1 diabetes. Of note for this clone: Its antigen remains unknown.

Overall study results and limits: Moderate but significant shortening of TCRB CDR3s was recorded in all four CD4+ subsets from Type 1 diabetes patients.

Sequencing targeted expressed TCRB transcripts, as all isolated RNA had been reverse transcribed. The method was immunoSEQ multiplex PCR; TCRdb's version includes in-frame clones alone and lacks a portion of them. Found here are 970,000 or so clones, about 17% of them singletons; the top ten hold around 0.02%. The germline CDR1 and CDR2 sequences are LNHDA and SQIVND (reference sequence). V lost 3 bases, J lost 5 bases, and 13 bases lay in between. There are 14 residues in the CDR3. This chain uses TRBV19 with TRBJ2-5, with D possibly called TRBD1 or TRBD2 (5 bases each). This TCR came from a woman aged 18-35 years in good health. The material sequenced was naive CD4+ T cells from blood. DNA of the CDR3: TGTGCCAGTAGTATCGGGACCATCAGGGAGACCCAGTACTTC. It is translated as CASSIGTIRETQYF.